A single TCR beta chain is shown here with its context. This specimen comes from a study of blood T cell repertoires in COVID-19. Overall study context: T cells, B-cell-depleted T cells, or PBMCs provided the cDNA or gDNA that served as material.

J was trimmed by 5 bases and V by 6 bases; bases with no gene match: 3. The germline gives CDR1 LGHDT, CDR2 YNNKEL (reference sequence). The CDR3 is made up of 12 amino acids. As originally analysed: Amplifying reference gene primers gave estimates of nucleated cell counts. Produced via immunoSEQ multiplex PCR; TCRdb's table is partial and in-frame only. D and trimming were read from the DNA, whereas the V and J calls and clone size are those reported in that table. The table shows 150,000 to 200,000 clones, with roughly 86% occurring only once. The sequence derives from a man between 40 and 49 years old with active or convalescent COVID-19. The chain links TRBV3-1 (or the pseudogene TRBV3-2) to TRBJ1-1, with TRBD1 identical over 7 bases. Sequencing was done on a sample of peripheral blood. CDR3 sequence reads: CASSSGGTEAFF. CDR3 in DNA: TGTGCCAGCAGTTCAGGGGGAACTGAAGCTTTCTTT.